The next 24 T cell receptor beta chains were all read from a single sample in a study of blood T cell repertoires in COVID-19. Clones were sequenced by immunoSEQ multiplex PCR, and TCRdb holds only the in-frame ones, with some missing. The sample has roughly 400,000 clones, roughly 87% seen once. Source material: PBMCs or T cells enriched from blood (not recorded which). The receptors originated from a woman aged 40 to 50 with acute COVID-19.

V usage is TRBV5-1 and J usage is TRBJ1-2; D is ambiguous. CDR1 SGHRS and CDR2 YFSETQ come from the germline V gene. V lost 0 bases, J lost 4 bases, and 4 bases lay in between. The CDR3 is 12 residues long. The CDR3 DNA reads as TGCGCCAGCAGCTTGGCGCGCTATGGCTACACCTTC. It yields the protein CASSLARYGYTF.

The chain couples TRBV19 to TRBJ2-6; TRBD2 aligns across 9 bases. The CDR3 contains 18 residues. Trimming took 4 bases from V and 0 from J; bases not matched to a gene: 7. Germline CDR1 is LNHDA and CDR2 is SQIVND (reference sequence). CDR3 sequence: CASSRRLADSSGANVLTF. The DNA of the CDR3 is TGTGCCAGTAGTAGAAGACTAGCGGATAGCTCTGGGGCCAACGTCCTGACTTTC.

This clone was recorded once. Written as DNA, the CDR3 is TGTGCCACCAGCAGAGATAGCAAAGGGCGGGGTCACGAGCAGTACTTC. It is translated as CATSRDSKGRGHEQYF. V and J are TRBV15 and TRBJ2-7; weak D call: TRBD2 (6 bases). Trimming removed 0 bases from V and 5 bases from J, with 17 bases in between. This CDR3 is 16 amino acids long. The germline V gene has CDR1 LNHNV and CDR2 YYDKDF (reference sequence).

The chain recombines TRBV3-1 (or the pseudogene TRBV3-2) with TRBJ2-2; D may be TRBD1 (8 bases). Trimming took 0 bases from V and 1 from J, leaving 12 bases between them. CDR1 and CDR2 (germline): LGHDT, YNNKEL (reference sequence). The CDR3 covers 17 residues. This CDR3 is CASSQDYRGGNTGELFF. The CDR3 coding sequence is TGTGCCAGCAGCCAAGATTACAGGGGGGGGAACACCGGGGAGCTGTTTTTT.

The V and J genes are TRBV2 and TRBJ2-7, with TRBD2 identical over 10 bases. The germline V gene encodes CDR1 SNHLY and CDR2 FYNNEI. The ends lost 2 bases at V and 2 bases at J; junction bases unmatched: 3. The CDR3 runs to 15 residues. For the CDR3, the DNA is TGTGCCAGCAGTGAAACTAGCGGGATTACCTACGAGCAGTACTTC. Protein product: CASSETSGITYEQYF.

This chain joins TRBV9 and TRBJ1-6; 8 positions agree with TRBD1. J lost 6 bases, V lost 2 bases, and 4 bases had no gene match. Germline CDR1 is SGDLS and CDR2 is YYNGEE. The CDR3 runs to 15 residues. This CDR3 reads CASSVGQGFNSPLHF. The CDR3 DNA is TGTGCCAGCAGCGTCGGACAGGGTTTTAATTCACCCCTCCACTTT.

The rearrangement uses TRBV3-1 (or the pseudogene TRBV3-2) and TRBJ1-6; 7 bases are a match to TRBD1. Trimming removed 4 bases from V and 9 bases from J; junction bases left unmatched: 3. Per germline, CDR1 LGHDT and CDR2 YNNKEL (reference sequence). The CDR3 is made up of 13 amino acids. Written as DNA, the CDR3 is TGTGCCAGCAGCCCCCGGGACAGTTCACCCCTCCACTTT. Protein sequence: CASSPRDSSPLHF.

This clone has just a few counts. The CDR3 here is CASSYFTSGGADTQYF. The CDR3 DNA reads as TGTGCCAGCAGTTACTTTACTAGCGGGGGGGCAGATACGCAGTATTTT. This rearrangement joins TRBV6-5 to TRBJ2-3, with 13 positions matching TRBD2. The CDR3 length is 16 residues. The germline V gene encodes CDR1 MNHEY and CDR2 SVGAGI. V gave up 1 base and J gave up 4 bases; unmatched junction bases: 2.

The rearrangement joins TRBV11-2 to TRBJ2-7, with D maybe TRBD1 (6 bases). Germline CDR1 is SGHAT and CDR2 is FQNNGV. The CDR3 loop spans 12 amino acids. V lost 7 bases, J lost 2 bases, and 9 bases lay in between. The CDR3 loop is CASTEGAYEQYF. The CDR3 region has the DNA TGTGCCAGCACAGAGGGGGCCTACGAGCAGTACTTC. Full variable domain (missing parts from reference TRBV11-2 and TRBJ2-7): EAGVAQSPRYKIIEKRQSVAFWCNPISGHATLYWYQQILGQGPKLLIQFQNNGVVDDSQLPKDRFSAERLKGVDSTLKIQPAKLEDSAVYLCASTEGAYEQYFGPGTRLTVT.

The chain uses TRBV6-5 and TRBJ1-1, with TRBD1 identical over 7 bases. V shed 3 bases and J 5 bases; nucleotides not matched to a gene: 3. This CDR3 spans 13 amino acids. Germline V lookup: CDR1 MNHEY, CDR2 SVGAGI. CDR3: CASSYRQGTEAFF. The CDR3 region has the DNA TGTGCCAGCAGTTATAGACAGGGTACTGAAGCTTTCTTT.

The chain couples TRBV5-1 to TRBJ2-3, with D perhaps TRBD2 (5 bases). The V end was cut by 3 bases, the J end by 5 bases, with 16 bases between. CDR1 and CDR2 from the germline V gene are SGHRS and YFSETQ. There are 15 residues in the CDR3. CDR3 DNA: TGCGCCAGCAGCTATGGCAGAGAGGGAATAGATACGCAGTATTTT. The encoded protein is CASSYGREGIDTQYF.

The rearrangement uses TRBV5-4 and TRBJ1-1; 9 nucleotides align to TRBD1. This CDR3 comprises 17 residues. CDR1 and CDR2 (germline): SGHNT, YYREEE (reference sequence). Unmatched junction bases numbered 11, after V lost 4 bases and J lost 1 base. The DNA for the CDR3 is TGTGCCAGCAGCGCACCCGGGACAGGGTTCGGGAACACTGAAGCTTTCTTT. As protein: CASSAPGTGFGNTEAFF.

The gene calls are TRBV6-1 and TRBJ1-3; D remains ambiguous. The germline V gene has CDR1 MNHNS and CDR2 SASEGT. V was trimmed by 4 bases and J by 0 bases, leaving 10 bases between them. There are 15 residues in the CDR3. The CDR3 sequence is CASSVASSSGNTIYF. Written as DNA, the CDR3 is TGTGCCAGCAGTGTAGCGTCGAGCTCTGGAAACACCATATATTTT.

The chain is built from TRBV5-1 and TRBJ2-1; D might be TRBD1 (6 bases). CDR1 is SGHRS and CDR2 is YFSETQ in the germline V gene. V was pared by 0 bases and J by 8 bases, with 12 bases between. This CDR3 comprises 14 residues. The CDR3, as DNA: TGCGCCAGCAGCTTGGGAGGGGGAAGGTATGAGCAGTTCTTC. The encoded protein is CASSLGGGRYEQFF.

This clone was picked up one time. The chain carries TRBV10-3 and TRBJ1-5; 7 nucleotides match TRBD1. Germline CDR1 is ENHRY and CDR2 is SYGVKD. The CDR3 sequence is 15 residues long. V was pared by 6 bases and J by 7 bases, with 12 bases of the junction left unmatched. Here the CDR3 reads CAIRPDRDPGQPQHF. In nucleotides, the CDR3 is TGTGCCATCAGACCCGACAGGGACCCGGGGCAGCCCCAGCATTTT.

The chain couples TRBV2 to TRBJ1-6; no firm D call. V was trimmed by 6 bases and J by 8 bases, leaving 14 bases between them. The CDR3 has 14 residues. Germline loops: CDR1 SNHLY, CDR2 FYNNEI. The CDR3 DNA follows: TGTGCCAGCAGCCAAACCTTTGGAGATTCACCCCTCCACTTT. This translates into CASSQTFGDSPLHF.

The DNA for the CDR3 is TGTGCCAGCAGCGGATCCGGGACAGTATCGAACACTGAAGCTTTCTTT. Translation gives CASSGSGTVSNTEAFF. The rearrangement links TRBV5-4 to TRBJ1-1, with 7 bases aligning to TRBD1. The CDR3 runs 16 residues. Losses at the gene ends were 4 bases for V and 1 base for J; bases not matched to a gene: 10. CDR1 and CDR2 (germline): SGHNT, YYREEE (reference sequence).

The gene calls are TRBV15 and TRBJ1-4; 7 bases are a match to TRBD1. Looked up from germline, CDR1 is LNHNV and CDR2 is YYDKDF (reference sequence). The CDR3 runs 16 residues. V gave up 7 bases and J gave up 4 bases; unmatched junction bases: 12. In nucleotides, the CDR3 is TGTGCCACCACCGCGCCCGACAGGGACGGTAATGAAAAACTGTTTTTT. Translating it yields CATTAPDRDGNEKLFF. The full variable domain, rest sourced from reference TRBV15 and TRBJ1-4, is DAMVIQNPRYQVTQFGKPVTLSCSQTLNHNVMYWYQQKSSQAPKLLFHYYDKDFNNEADTPDNFQSRRPNTSFCFLDIRSPGLGDTAMYLCATTAPDRDGNEKLFFGSGTQLSVL.

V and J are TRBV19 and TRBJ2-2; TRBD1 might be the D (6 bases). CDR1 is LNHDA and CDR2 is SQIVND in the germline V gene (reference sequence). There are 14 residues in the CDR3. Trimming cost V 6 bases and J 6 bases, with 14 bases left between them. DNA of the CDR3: TGTGCCAGTAGATTATACAGGGATCCCGGGGAGCTGTTTTTT. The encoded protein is CASRLYRDPGELFF.

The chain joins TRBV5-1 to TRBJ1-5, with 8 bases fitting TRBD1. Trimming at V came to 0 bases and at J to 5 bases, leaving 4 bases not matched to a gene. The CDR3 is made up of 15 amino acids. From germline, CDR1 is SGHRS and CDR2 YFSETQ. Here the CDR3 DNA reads TGCGCCAGCAGCTTGGGGACAGGGCGATATCAGCCCCAGCATTTT. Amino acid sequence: CASSLGTGRYQPQHF.

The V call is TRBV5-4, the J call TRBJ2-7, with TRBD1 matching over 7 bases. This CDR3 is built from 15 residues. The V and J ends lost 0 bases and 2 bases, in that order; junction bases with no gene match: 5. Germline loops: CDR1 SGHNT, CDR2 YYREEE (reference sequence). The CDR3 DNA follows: TGTGCCAGCAGCTTGGGAGGGGGCAAGGCCTACGAGCAGTACTTC. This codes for CASSLGGGKAYEQYF.

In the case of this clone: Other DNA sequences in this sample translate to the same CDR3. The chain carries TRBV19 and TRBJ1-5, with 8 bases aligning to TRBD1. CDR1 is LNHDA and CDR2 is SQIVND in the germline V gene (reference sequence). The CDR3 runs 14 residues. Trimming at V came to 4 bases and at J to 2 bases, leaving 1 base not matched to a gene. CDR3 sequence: CASSTGGGNQPQHF. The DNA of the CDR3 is TGTGCCAGTAGTACAGGGGGCGGCAATCAGCCCCAGCATTTT. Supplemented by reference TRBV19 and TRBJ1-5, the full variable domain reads DGGITQSPKYLFRKEGQNVTLSCEQNLNHDAMYWYRQDPGQGLRLIYYSQIVNDFQKGDIAEGYSVSREKKESFPLTVTSAQKNPTAFYLCASSTGGGNQPQHFGDGTRLSIL.

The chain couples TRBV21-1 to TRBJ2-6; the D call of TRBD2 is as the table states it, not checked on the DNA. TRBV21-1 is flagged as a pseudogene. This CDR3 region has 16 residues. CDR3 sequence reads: CASSPLGVPGANVLTF. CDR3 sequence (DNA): TGTGCCAGCAGCCCCCTAGGAGTTCCTGGGGCCAACGTCCTGACTTTC.

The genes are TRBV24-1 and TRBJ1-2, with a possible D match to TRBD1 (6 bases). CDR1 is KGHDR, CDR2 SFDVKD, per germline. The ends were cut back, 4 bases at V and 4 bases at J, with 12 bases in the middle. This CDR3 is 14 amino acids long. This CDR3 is CATSDGQPGYGYTF. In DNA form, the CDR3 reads TGTGCCACCAGTGACGGACAGCCGGGCTATGGCTACACCTTC.